Presented here are 28 T cell receptor beta chains from one specimen sequenced in a study of blood T cell repertoires in COVID-19. Method: immunoSEQ multiplex PCR; TCRdb's copy keeps in-frame clones and lacks some. The sample contains about 160,000 clones, 60% to 85% of which appear only once. The sequenced material came from peripheral blood. Receptor source: a man in his 60s with acute or convalescent COVID-19.

CDR3 DNA sequence: TGTGCCAGTAGTATTACAGACAGGCACTATGGCTACACCTTC. Translated: CASSITDRHYGYTF. The rearrangement links TRBV19 to TRBJ1-2, with D maybe TRBD1 (6 bases). Germline CDR1 LNHDA, CDR2 SQIVND (reference sequence). This CDR3 has 14 amino acids. V was cut by 3 bases and J by 3 bases, with 11 bases left in between. Combining the CDR3 with reference TRBV19 and TRBJ1-2 gives the whole variable domain DGGITQSPKYLFRKEGQNVTLSCEQNLNHDAMYWYRQDPGQGLRLIYYSQIVNDFQKGDIAEGYSVSREKKESFPLTVTSAQKNPTAFYLCASSITDRHYGYTFGSGTRLTVV.

The chain is built from TRBV28 and TRBJ2-3; tentatively, D is TRBD2 (5 bases). Germline V CDR1 and CDR2: MDHEN, SYDVKM. The CDR3 sequence is 14 residues long. V lost 7 bases and J lost 1, with 12 bases in between. In DNA form, the CDR3 reads TGTGCCAGCAACGGGGTCTCGCGCACAGATACGCAGTATTTT. It yields the protein CASNGVSRTDTQYF.

The V gene is TRBV19, the J gene TRBJ1-1; weak D call: TRBD1 (6 bases). Deletions cut 6 bases from V and 3 bases from J, with 23 bases between. Germline assignment: CDR1 LNHDA and CDR2 SQIVND (reference sequence). This CDR3 comprises 17 residues. The CDR3 bases are TGTGCCAGTAGGGGATGGGACCCAACCGAGGGGGACACTGAAGCTTTCTTT. Protein: CASRGWDPTEGDTEAFF.

CDR3 nucleotides: TGTGCCAGCAGCTTATCGACAGGGGAGACTGAAGCTTTCTTT. This gives the protein CASSLSTGETEAFF. The chain links TRBV11-3 to TRBJ1-1, with 8 positions matching TRBD1. CDR1 is SGHNT, CDR2 YENEEA, per germline. After removal of 2 bases from V and 5 bases from J, the junction contained 4 bases not matched to a gene. This CDR3 is 14 amino acids long.

The gene calls are TRBV6-5 and TRBJ1-4, with D perhaps matching TRBD1 (6 bases). Trimming removed 5 bases from V and 3 bases from J, with 13 bases in between. Germline V gene sequence: CDR1 MNHEY, CDR2 SVGAGI. The CDR3 runs 15 residues. CDR3 region: CASSRSRGPNEKLFF. In DNA, the CDR3 is TGTGCCAGCAGTCGTTCGCGGGGGCCTAATGAAAAACTGTTTTTT.

This sequence joins TRBV7-2 and TRBJ1-5, with 7 nucleotides matching TRBD1. The CDR3 is 17 residues long. V lost 4 bases to trimming and J lost 3 bases; unmatched junction nucleotides: 12. Germline-derived CDR1 and CDR2 are SGHTA and FQGNSA. This CDR3 reads CASSYSILGQDNQPQHF. The CDR3 nucleotides read TGTGCCAGCAGCTACTCGATACTTGGACAGGACAATCAGCCCCAGCATTTT.

This clone was counted a single time. The gene calls are TRBV9 and TRBJ2-1, with D maybe TRBD1 (5 bases). The ends were cut back, 0 bases at V and 4 bases at J, with 11 bases in the middle. The CDR3 is made up of 15 amino acids. Germline-derived CDR1 and CDR2 are SGDLS and YYNGEE. The CDR3 coding sequence is TGTGCCAGCAGCGTAGAAACCAGGGTGTACAATGAGCAGTTCTTC. Amino acid sequence: CASSVETRVYNEQFF.

The V and J genes are TRBV25-1 and TRBJ2-7, with TRBD1 identical over 7 bases. Trimming at V came to 4 bases and at J to 6 bases, leaving 3 bases not matched to a gene. Germline CDR1 is MGHDK and CDR2 is SYGVNS. This CDR3 is built from 12 residues. The CDR3 DNA reads TGTGCCAGCAGTGGGACAGGTTTCGAGCAGTACTTC. It yields the protein CASSGTGFEQYF.

CDR3 residues: CASSLSRTGGVYEQYF. CDR3 in DNA: TGTGCCAGCAGCCTTTCCCGGACAGGGGGAGTCTACGAGCAGTACTTC. The chain combines TRBV14 with TRBJ2-7; TRBD1 matches 10 bases. The ends lost 4 bases at V and 3 bases at J; junction bases unmatched: 9. CDR1 SGHDN and CDR2 FVKESK come from the germline V gene. This CDR3 has 16 residues. Supplemented by reference TRBV14 and TRBJ2-7, the full variable domain reads EAGVTQFPSHSVIEKGQTVTLRCDPISGHDNLYWYRRVMGKEIKFLLHFVKESKQDESGMPNNRFLAERTGGTYSTLKVQPAELEDSGVYFCASSLSRTGGVYEQYFGPGTRLTVT.

V is TRBV27 and J is TRBJ2-7; tentative D call: TRBD1 (5 bases). With 6 bases removed from V and 1 base from J, the gap between germline ends came to 13 bases. The CDR3 totals 14 residues. Germline CDR1 reads MNHEY; CDR2 reads SMNVEV (reference sequence). In nucleotides, the CDR3 is TGTGCCAGCAGAACCAGGGCGGATTCCTACGAGCAGTACTTC. This codes for CASRTRADSYEQYF.

CDR3 bases: TGTGCCAGCAGTGGTGGGCAGCCGAACACTGAAGCTTTCTTT. Protein: CASSGGQPNTEAFF. V usage is TRBV2 and J usage is TRBJ1-1; D is unclear. This CDR3 contains 14 residues. V lost 4 bases and J lost 1, with 10 bases in between. CDR1 and CDR2 (germline): SNHLY, FYNNEI.

V is TRBV11-3 and J is TRBJ1-1; TRBD1 is a possible D gene (5 bases). V was trimmed by 5 bases and J by 1 base, leaving 14 bases between them. The CDR3 covers 15 residues. In germline, CDR1 is SGHNT, CDR2 YENEEA. The CDR3 sequence is CASSKRSGSNTEAFF. CDR3 sequence (DNA): TGTGCCAGCAGCAAACGTTCAGGGTCGAACACTGAAGCTTTCTTT.

The chain employs TRBV29-1 and TRBJ1-2; D not resolved. The CDR3 extends over 12 amino acids. Per germline, CDR1 SQVTM and CDR2 ANQGSEA. Trimming pared 8 bases from V and 6 bases from J, leaving 16 bases between. The CDR3 reads CSSVSGLNGYTF. The CDR3 DNA sequence: TGCAGCTCAGTTTCAGGCTTGAATGGCTACACCTTC.

The V gene is TRBV27, the J gene TRBJ1-1; tentative D call: TRBD1 (5 bases). V gave up 8 bases and J gave up 5 bases, with 12 bases separating them. CDR3 length: 12 amino acids. Per the germline V gene, CDR1 is MNHEY and CDR2 is SMNVEV (reference sequence). CDR3 amino acids: CASWQGSTEAFF. In nucleotides, the CDR3 is TGTGCCAGCTGGCAGGGTAGTACTGAAGCTTTCTTT.

V and J are TRBV11-3 and TRBJ2-3, with 10 nucleotides matching TRBD2. There are 13 residues in the CDR3. V trimming: 3 bases; J trimming: 9 bases; junction bases outside the gene matches: 3. Germline CDR1 is SGHNT and CDR2 is YENEEA. The CDR3 sequence: CASSFSGGVTQYF. The CDR3 nucleotides are TGTGCCAGCAGCTTCAGCGGGGGGGTAACGCAGTATTTT.

The chain uses TRBV11-3 and TRBJ2-1; D perhaps matches TRBD2 (7 bases). Germline assignment: CDR1 SGHNT and CDR2 YENEEA. CDR3 size: 15 residues. The germline V and J ends were trimmed by 1 base and 5 bases, with 12 bases remaining between them. The CDR3 DNA sequence: TGTGCCAGCAGCTTAGGAGGGGGGGGTAACAATGAGCAGTTCTTC. This translates into CASSLGGGGNNEQFF.

Comment on this clone: This CDR3 is also generated by other DNA sequences in the sample. This chain links TRBV6-5 with TRBJ2-7; no clear D gene. Trimming took 2 bases from V and 0 from J, leaving 11 bases between them. Germline CDR1 MNHEY, CDR2 SVGAGI. The CDR3 consists of 15 residues. CDR3 in amino acids: CASSYRGTSSYEQYF. The CDR3 DNA is TGTGCCAGCAGTTACCGAGGCACAAGCTCCTACGAGCAGTACTTC.

This rearrangement joins TRBV6-5 to TRBJ1-4, with D tentatively TRBD1 (6 bases). The CDR3 totals 14 residues. With 5 bases removed from V and 8 bases from J, the gap between germline ends came to 15 bases. CDR1 and CDR2 (germline): MNHEY, SVGAGI. CDR3 region: CASSPRGGGEKLFF. CDR3 nucleotides: TGTGCCAGCAGTCCCCGCGGGGGCGGCGAAAAACTGTTTTTT.

V and J are TRBV28 and TRBJ2-1, with D perhaps TRBD2 (6 bases). Looked up from germline, CDR1 is MDHEN and CDR2 is SYDVKM. There are 13 residues in the CDR3. V was clipped by 2 bases and J by 6 bases, with 8 bases between them. The CDR3 DNA follows: TGTGCCAGCAGTTTACGGGGAGGCAATGAGCAGTTCTTC. As protein: CASSLRGGNEQFF. Supplemented by reference TRBV28 and TRBJ2-1, the full variable domain reads DVKVTQSSRYLVKRTGEKVFLECVQDMDHENMFWYRQDPGLGLRLIYFSYDVKMKEKGDIPEGYSVSREKKERFSLILESASTNQTSMYLCASSLRGGNEQFFGPGTRLTVL.

The chain links TRBV3-1 (or the pseudogene TRBV3-2) to TRBJ2-7; the D gene is possibly TRBD2 (5 bases). The CDR3 is made up of 14 amino acids. V gave up 4 bases and J gave up 2 bases, with 12 bases separating them. Looked up from germline, CDR1 is LGHDT and CDR2 is YNNKEL (reference sequence). The CDR3 nucleotides are TGTGCCAGCAGCCCCTCGACTATCGCCTACGAGCAGTACTTC. It encodes CASSPSTIAYEQYF.

The V gene is TRBV9, the J gene TRBJ2-7, with 7 positions matching TRBD2. CDR1 and CDR2 from the germline V gene are SGDLS and YYNGEE. With V trimmed by 0 bases and J by 2 bases, 8 bases remained unmatched. The CDR3 covers 16 residues. In nucleotides, the CDR3 is TGTGCCAGCAGCGTAGAAATAGATGCGGGAGCCTACGAGCAGTACTTC. This codes for CASSVEIDAGAYEQYF.

This clone was recorded many times. Here the CDR3 reads CATSRQTLEPQHF. CDR3 coding DNA: TGTGCCACCAGCCGACAGACGCTGGAGCCCCAGCATTTT. V is TRBV24-1 and J is TRBJ1-5; perhaps TRBD1 as D (5 bases). Trimming left V 7 bases short and J 8 bases short, with 14 bases between. CDR3 length: 13 residues. Looked up from germline, CDR1 is KGHDR and CDR2 is SFDVKD.

The sample holds one count of this clone. CDR3 nucleotides: TGTGCCAGCAGCTCACGGACAGGGAAGGGCTACACCTTC. Protein product: CASSSRTGKGYTF. The rearrangement uses TRBV7-3 and TRBJ1-2, with TRBD1 matching 8 bases. The ends lost 4 bases at V and 8 bases at J; junction bases unmatched: 6. Germline loops: CDR1 SGHTA, CDR2 FQGTGA. CDR3 length: 13 residues. Full variable domain (rest looked up from reference TRBV7-3 and TRBJ1-2): GAGVSQTPSNKVTEKGKYVELRCDPISGHTALYWYRQSLGQGPEFLIYFQGTGAADDSGLPNDRFFAVRPEGSVSTLKIQRTERGDSAVYLCASSSRTGKGYTFGSGTRLTVV.

This clone has a handful of counts. V is TRBV4-1 and J is TRBJ1-3; D not certain. V lost 0 bases and J 0 bases, leaving 6 bases between the germline ends. Looked up from germline, CDR1 is MGHRA and CDR2 is YSYEKL. The length of the CDR3 is 15 residues. The CDR3 sequence is CASSQEKHSGNTIYF. As DNA, the CDR3 is TGCGCCAGCAGCCAAGAAAAACACTCTGGAAACACCATATATTTT.

The chain combines TRBV24-1 with TRBJ2-6; D perhaps matches TRBD2 (7 bases). Trimming took 6 bases from V and 0 from J, leaving 17 bases between them. This CDR3 has 18 residues. Germline V gene sequence: CDR1 KGHDR, CDR2 SFDVKD. The CDR3 reads CATSTGGEAVSGANVLTF. The CDR3 DNA sequence: TGTGCCACCAGTACGGGGGGCGAAGCTGTCTCTGGGGCCAACGTCCTGACTTTC.

This clone was observed a handful of times. The chain uses TRBV13 and TRBJ2-1, with D perhaps TRBD2 (6 bases). The germline gives CDR1 PRHDT, CDR2 FYEKMQ (reference sequence). The length of the CDR3 is 15 residues. V lost 6 bases, J lost 0 bases, and 12 bases lay in between. This chain's CDR3 is CASSPGLTSYNEQFF. The CDR3 DNA is TGTGCCAGCAGTCCGGGACTCACCTCCTACAATGAGCAGTTCTTC.

The V and J genes are TRBV7-8 and TRBJ1-4, with D perhaps TRBD1 (5 bases). V shed 1 base and J shed 11 bases, with 11 bases lying between them. Germline V CDR1 and CDR2: SGHVS, FQNEAQ. This CDR3 is built from 13 residues. The CDR3 spells CASSLVEGVKLFF. CDR3 coding DNA: TGTGCCAGCAGCTTAGTGGAAGGGGTGAAACTGTTTTTT.

The V call is TRBV9, the J call TRBJ2-7; 8 nucleotides align to TRBD1. CDR1 and CDR2 (germline): SGDLS, YYNGEE. Losses at the gene ends were 2 bases for V and 7 bases for J; bases not matched to a gene: 8. The CDR3 is 14 amino acids. The CDR3 DNA follows: TGTGCCAGCAGCGTTCAGGGGGCTCATGGAGAGCAGTACTTC. The encoded protein is CASSVQGAHGEQYF.